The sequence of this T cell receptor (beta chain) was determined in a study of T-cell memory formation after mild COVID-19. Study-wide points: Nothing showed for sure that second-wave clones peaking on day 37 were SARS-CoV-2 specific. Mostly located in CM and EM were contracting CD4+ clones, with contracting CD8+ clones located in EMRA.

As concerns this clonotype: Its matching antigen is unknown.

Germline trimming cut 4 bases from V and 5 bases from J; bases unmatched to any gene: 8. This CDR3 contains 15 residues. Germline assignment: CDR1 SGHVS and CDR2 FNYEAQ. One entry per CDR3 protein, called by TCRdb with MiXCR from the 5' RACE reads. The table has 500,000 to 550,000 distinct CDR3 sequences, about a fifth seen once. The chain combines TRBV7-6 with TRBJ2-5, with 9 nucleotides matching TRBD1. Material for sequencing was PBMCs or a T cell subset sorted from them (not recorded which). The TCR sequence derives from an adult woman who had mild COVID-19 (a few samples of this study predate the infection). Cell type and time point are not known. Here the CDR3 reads CASSSWTGVGETQYF. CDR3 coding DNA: TGTGCCAGCAGCTCATGGACAGGGGTCGGGGAGACCCAGTACTTC.